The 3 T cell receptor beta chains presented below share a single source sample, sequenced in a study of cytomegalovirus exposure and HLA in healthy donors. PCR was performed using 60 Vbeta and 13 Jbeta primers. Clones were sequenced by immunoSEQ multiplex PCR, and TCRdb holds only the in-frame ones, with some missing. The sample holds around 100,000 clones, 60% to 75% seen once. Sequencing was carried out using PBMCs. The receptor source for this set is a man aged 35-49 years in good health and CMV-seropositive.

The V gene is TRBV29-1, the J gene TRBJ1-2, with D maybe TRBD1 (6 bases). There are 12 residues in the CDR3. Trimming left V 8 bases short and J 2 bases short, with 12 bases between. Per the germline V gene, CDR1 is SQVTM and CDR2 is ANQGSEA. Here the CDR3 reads CSTGTANYGYTF. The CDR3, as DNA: TGCAGCACAGGGACGGCGAACTATGGCTACACCTTC.

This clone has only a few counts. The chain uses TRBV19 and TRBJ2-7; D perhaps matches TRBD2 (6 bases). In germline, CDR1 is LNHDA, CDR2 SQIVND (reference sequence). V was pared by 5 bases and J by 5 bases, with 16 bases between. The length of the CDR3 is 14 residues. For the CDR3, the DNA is TGTGCCAGTAGTTCCGACCTAGCGACCCACGAGCAGTACTTC. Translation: CASSSDLATHEQYF.

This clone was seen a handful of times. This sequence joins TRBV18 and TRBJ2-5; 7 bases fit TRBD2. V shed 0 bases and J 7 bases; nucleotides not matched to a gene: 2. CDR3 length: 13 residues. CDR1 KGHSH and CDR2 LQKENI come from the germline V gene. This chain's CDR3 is CASSPPAGVTQYF. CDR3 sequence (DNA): TGTGCCAGCTCACCACCGGCGGGGGTGACCCAGTACTTC. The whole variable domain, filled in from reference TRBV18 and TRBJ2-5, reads NAGVMQNPRHLVRRRGQEARLRCSPMKGHSHVYWYRQLPEEGLKFMVYLQKENIIDESGMPKERFSAEFPKEGPSILRIQQVVRGDSAAYFCASSPPAGVTQYFGPGTRLLVL.